This is a list of T cell receptor beta chains from one sample in a study of cytomegalovirus exposure and HLA in healthy donors. Libraries were prepared by immunoSEQ multiplex PCR; TCRdb keeps only in-frame clonotypes and omits some of them. The sample contains roughly 190,000 clones, about 80% of which appear only once. Sequencing used PBMCs. The source of these receptors is a woman in her twenties or thirties in good health and CMV-seropositive. Both conserved end residues are part of each CDR3. D genes are given only for firm matches. Expanded clones get a size class; other rows say once, few or many, or leave the size out.

TRBV28,TRBJ1-2,once,TRBD1,15,CASSPPQGRYYGYTF,TGTGCCAGCAGTCCCCCACAGGGGAGATACTATGGCTACACCTTC
TRBV5-1,TRBJ1-1,NA,NA,18,CASSLGPPGGLENTEAFF,TGCGCCAGCAGCTTGGGGCCGCCCGGCGGCTTAGAGAACACTGAAGCTTTCTTT
TRBV9,TRBJ1-2,NA,NA,15,CASSVAAEMAYGYTF,TGTGCCAGCAGCGTAGCGGCGGAGATGGCCTATGGCTACACCTTC
TRBV9,TRBJ2-7,NA,TRBD1,16,CASSVTGAPSSYEQYF,TGTGCCAGCAGCGTGACAGGGGCCCCAAGCTCCTACGAGCAGTACTTC
TRBV7-6,TRBJ1-2,NA,NA,13,CASSSPTGNGYTF,TGTGCCAGCAGCTCACCCACAGGGAATGGCTACACCTTC
TRBV30,TRBJ1-1,NA,NA,13,CAWSVLRGHEAFF,TGTGCCTGGAGTGTACTGCGAGGGCATGAAGCTTTCTTT
TRBV7-9,TRBJ2-7,NA,TRBD1,14,CASSIGDRVSEQYF,TGTGCCAGCAGCATCGGGGACAGGGTTTCCGAGCAGTACTTC
TRBV5-1,TRBJ2-7,NA,TRBD1,16,CASSLAPGTGGYEQYF,TGCGCCAGCAGCTTGGCACCCGGGACAGGGGGCTACGAGCAGTACTTC
TRBV9,TRBJ1-3,NA,NA,15,CASSAAAGSGNTIYF,TGTGCCAGCAGCGCAGCAGCGGGCTCTGGAAACACCATATATTTT
TRBV27,TRBJ2-7,few,NA,14,CASSGHGGDRKQYF,TGTGCCAGCAGTGGTCATGGAGGGGATCGAAAGCAGTACTTC
TRBV19,TRBJ1-1,NA,NA,14,CASTPAGPNTEAFF,TGTGCCAGTACTCCCGCGGGCCCGAACACTGAAGCTTTCTTT